This T cell receptor (beta chain) was obtained from a study of PD-L1 blockade in urothelial cancer. Whole-study context: Analysis of blood occurred 3 weeks (second dose) and 6 weeks after treatment start.

The CDR3 covers 15 residues. Trimming stripped 5 bases from V and 4 bases from J, with 14 bases between. Germline CDR1 reads PRHDT; CDR2 reads FYEKMQ (reference sequence). Time point specified: peripheral blood 6 weeks after treatment start. Repertoires were generated with immunoSEQ multiplex PCR, while TCRdb's copy carries only in-frame clones and drops some. Of around 66,000 clones listed, around nine tenths are singletons. Source: PBMCs, taken around atezolizumab (anti-PD-L1) treatment. This clonotype originated in a man aged 60 to 75 with urothelial cancer. The genes are TRBV13 and TRBJ1-4; D remains unclear. The CDR3 is CASSARWEFNEKLFF. The DNA of the CDR3 is TGTGCCAGCAGCGCCCGGTGGGAGTTTAATGAAAAACTGTTTTTT.